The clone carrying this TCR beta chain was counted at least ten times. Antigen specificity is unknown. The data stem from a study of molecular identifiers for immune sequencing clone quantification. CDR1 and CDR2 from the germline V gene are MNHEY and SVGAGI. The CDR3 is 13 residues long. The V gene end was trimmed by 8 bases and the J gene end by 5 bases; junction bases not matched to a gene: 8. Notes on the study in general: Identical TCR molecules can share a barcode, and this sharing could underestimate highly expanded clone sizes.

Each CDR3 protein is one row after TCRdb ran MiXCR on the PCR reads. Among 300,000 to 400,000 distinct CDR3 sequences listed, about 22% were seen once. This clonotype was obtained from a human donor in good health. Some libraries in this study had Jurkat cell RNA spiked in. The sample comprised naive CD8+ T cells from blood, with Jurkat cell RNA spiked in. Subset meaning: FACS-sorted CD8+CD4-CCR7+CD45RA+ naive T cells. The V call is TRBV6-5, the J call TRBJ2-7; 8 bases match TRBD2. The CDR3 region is CASSGLDRHEQYF. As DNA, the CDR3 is TGTGCCAGCTCGGGACTAGACAGGCACGAGCAGTACTTC.